This TCR beta chain was recorded in a study of response to subunit inactivated influenza vaccine (dated by TCRdb to the late 2010s). About the investigation overall: To follow how T cells responded to a trivalent subunit inactivated influenza vaccine, the researchers relied on deep quantitative profiling of the T cell receptor repertoire.

What the research found in general, with its limitations: The authors proposed that each seasonal influenza vaccination may bring in only a limited number of new T cells.

Note on this clonotype: No antigen is known for it. Base qualities are not at hand, and no much larger clone is one base apart.

The CDR3 goes from the cysteine to the phenylalanine over 10 residues. Only CDR3 DNA remains: 30 bases, in frame from the first base. V is clipped by 2 bases and J by 10 bases, and the sequence between their germline boundaries is 6 bases long. The germline V gene (reference sequence) sets CDR1 to GTSNPN and CDR2 to SVGIG. Library preparation was by RT-PCR. The data were produced on an Illumina HiSeq 2500. TCRdb itself trimmed the public reads at Q25 with fastp, ran MiXCR and retained productive beta chains. When rows share a CDR3 protein, they turn into one entry using the most common DNA and genes. This sample comprises 200,000 to 250,000 distinct CDR3 sequences, 12% of them detected only once. The biggest ten clones account for 7.8% of the sample.

The receptor was derived from a middle-aged man who received an inactivated influenza vaccine. Donor details come from another sample of the same person, matched by shared clones. The source was non-naive T cells sorted from PBMCs, collected around 15 days before vaccination. Taken with the paper, the label for cell subset or site translates to: memory T cell fraction. The rearrangement joined TRBV30 to TRBJ2-1; a confident D gene designation cannot be given. The encoded CDR3 is CAWSRAEQFF. Here is the DNA: TGTGCCTGGAGTCGGGCAGAGCAGTTCTTC.